These T cell receptor beta chains were read from a single sample in a study of blood T cell repertoires in COVID-19. Data came from immunoSEQ multiplex PCR; TCRdb stores just in-frame clones and leaves some out. The sample contains about 45,000 clones, 86% of which appear only once. Sequencing was performed on peripheral blood. Every receptor here comes from a human donor in a cohort sampled during active COVID-19. CDR3s include the opening cysteine and the closing phenylalanine or tryptophan. The D gene is left open where the match is weak. The listing skips clone size in some rows; elsewhere it reads once, few, many or a size class.

>once|TRBJ1-1|.|TRBV18
CASSPRESEAFF
TGTGCCAGCTCACCACGGGAGAGTGAAGCTTTCTTT
>.|TRBJ1-4|TRBD1|TRBV4-1
CASSQPMLTGGNEKLFF
TGCGCCAGCAGCCAACCAATGCTGACAGGGGGGAATGAAAAACTGTTTTTT
>.|TRBJ1-2|.|TRBV2
CASSEEGLASKTF
TGTGCCAGCAGTGAAGAGGGATTAGCGTCGAAGACCTTC
>.|TRBJ2-5|TRBD1|TRBV19
CASSIVTGGPGETQYF
TGTGCCAGTAGTATAGTTACAGGGGGCCCAGGAGAGACCCAGTACTTC
>.|TRBJ1-4|.|TRBV7-9
CASTGRESFNEKLFF
TGTGCCAGCACCGGGCGCGAGAGTTTTAATGAAAAACTGTTTTTT
>.|TRBJ2-3|.|TRBV18
CASSLTGTDTQYF
TGTGCCAGCTCGCTTACGGGCACAGATACGCAGTATTTT
>.|TRBJ1-1|.|TRBV18
CASSGLNTEAFF
TGTGCCAGCTCCGGTTTGAACACTGAAGCTTTCTTT
>.|TRBJ1-3|TRBD1|TRBV2
CASRSQTGASSGNTIYF
TGTGCCAGCAGGAGCCAGACAGGGGCGAGCTCTGGAAACACCATATATTTT
>.|TRBJ1-5|TRBD1|TRBV6-2/TRBV6-3
CASSDRVEQPQHF
TGTGCCAGCAGCGACAGGGTTGAACAGCCCCAGCATTTT
>.|TRBJ2-7|TRBD2|TRBV9
CASSVLSPASGKPTSESYEQYF
TGTGCCAGCAGCGTGCTATCACCCGCGTCCGGGAAACCGACTAGCGAGTCCTACGAGCAGTACTTC
>.|TRBJ2-7|TRBD1|TRBV13
CASSLGTGGYEQYF
TGTGCCAGCAGCTTAGGGACAGGGGGCTACGAGCAGTACTTC
>.|TRBJ2-2|TRBD1|TRBV4-1
CASSQVIGRGITGELFF
TGCGCCAGCAGCCAAGTAATCGGCAGGGGGATTACCGGGGAGCTGTTTTTT
>.|TRBJ2-7|TRBD1|TRBV5-1
CASSLGRQGYEQYF
TGCGCCAGCAGCTTAGGAAGACAGGGCTACGAGCAGTACTTC
>.|TRBJ2-7|.|TRBV2
CASSEARLPYEQYF
TGTGCCAGCAGTGAGGCTAGGCTTCCCTACGAGCAGTACTTC
>.|TRBJ2-7|.|TRBV19
CASSLGHPLTYEQYF
TGTGCCAGTAGTCTGGGACACCCCTTAACCTACGAGCAGTACTTC
>.|TRBJ1-1|.|TRBV9
CASSVYGGTEAFF
TGTGCCAGCAGCGTCTACGGAGGCACTGAAGCTTTCTTT
>.|TRBJ2-3|TRBD2|TRBV29-1
CSGRLAGVPDTQYF
TGCAGCGGTCGACTAGCGGGGGTGCCAGATACGCAGTATTTT
>.|TRBJ2-1|TRBD2|TRBV19
CASTPVRSGGYNEQFF
TGTGCCAGTACCCCAGTGAGGAGCGGGGGCTACAATGAGCAGTTCTTC
>few|TRBJ2-7|.|TRBV6-2/TRBV6-3
CASSPSSYEQYF
TGTGCCAGCAGTCCCAGCTCCTACGAGCAGTACTTC
>.|TRBJ2-7|.|TRBV7-2
CASSPHPHEQYF
TGTGCCAGCAGCCCACATCCCCACGAGCAGTACTTC
>.|TRBJ2-7|TRBD2|TRBV4-3
CASSQLLAGGSYEQYF
TGCGCCAGCAGCCAGCTCCTAGCGGGGGGGTCCTACGAGCAGTACTTC
>.|TRBJ2-5|.|TRBV27
CASSLEGQGHIETQYF
TGTGCCAGCAGTTTAGAGGGTCAGGGGCATATAGAGACCCAGTACTTC
>.|TRBJ1-5|.|TRBV7-8
CASSLRQEVARYQPQHF
TGTGCCAGCAGCCTCCGGCAGGAGGTGGCGCGATATCAGCCCCAGCATTTT
>medium-sized|TRBJ2-7|.|TRBV7-9
CASSLERKLSYEQYF
TGTGCCAGCAGCTTAGAGAGGAAGCTCTCCTACGAGCAGTACTTC
>.|TRBJ1-3|.|TRBV7-8
CASSPRGSGNTIYF
TGTGCCAGCAGCCCCCGGGGGTCTGGAAACACCATATATTTT
>.|TRBJ1-4|.|TRBV4-2
CASSQEQGKLFF
TGTGCCAGCAGCCAAGAACAGGGCAAACTGTTTTTT
>.|TRBJ2-1|.|TRBV14
CASSQVENHGNEQFF
TGTGCCAGCAGCCAAGTAGAAAACCACGGCAATGAGCAGTTCTTC
>few|TRBJ2-1|TRBD2|TRBV5-1
CASSLTSGGSYNEQFF
TGCGCCAGCAGCTTGACGAGCGGGGGGAGCTACAATGAGCAGTTCTTC
>once|TRBJ1-2|.|TRBV18
CASSQTTGAEYGYTF
TGTGCCAGCTCACAAACGACAGGAGCGGAATATGGCTACACCTTC
>.|TRBJ1-2|.|TRBV6-5
CASRSQGSNYGYTF
TGTGCCAGCAGGTCACAGGGTTCTAACTATGGCTACACCTTC
>.|TRBJ1-1|TRBD1|TRBV11-3
CASSLVLDRGRSMNTEAFF
TGTGCCAGCAGCTTAGTCCTCGACAGGGGGCGATCGATGAACACTGAAGCTTTCTTT
>.|TRBJ1-1|TRBD1|TRBV30
CAWSRQGALAEAFF
TGTGCCTGGAGTAGACAGGGGGCTCTTGCTGAAGCTTTCTTT
>.|TRBJ2-1|TRBD2|TRBV6-6
CASSSELAGGNEQFF
TGTGCCAGCAGTTCCGAACTAGCGGGGGGGAACGAGCAGTTCTTC
>.|TRBJ2-6|.|TRBV7-3
CASSHTGSGANVLTF
TGTGCCAGCAGCCATACTGGCTCTGGGGCCAACGTCCTGACTTTC
>once|TRBJ2-1|TRBD2|TRBV9
CASSVALGAGGDEQFF
TGTGCCAGCAGCGTCGCCCTGGGAGCGGGGGGTGATGAGCAGTTCTTC
>.|TRBJ1-1|TRBD1|TRBV19
CASSTLAGGAVTEAFF
TGTGCCAGTAGTACCTTGGCAGGGGGAGCGGTCACTGAAGCTTTCTTT